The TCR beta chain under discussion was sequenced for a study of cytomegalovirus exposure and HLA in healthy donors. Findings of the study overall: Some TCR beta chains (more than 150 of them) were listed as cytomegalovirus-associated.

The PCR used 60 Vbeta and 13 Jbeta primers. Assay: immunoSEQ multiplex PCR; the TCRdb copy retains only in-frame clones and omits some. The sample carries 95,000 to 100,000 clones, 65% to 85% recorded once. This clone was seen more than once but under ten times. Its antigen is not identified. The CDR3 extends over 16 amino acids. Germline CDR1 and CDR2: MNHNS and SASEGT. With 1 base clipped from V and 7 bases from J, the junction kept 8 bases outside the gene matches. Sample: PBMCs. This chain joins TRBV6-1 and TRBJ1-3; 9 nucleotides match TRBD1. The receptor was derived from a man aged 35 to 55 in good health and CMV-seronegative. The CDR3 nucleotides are TGTGCCAGCAGTGAAGTAGGGGGGACAGGGTGGAACACCATATATTTT. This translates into CASSEVGGTGWNTIYF.